The entry below describes one T cell receptor (beta chain). The antigen remains undetermined. Generation of TCR beta libraries employed quantitative 5'-RACE incorporating molecular barcodes. TCRdb ran MiXCR on the 5' RACE reads and lists one entry per CDR3 protein. The table records some 140,000 distinct CDR3 sequences, approximately 17% of them present only once. CDR3 size: 15 residues. Trimming removed 2 bases at V and 2 bases at J, with 13 bases between. The germline V gene encodes CDR1 SGHDT and CDR2 YYEEEE. The sample is drawn from a study of CD8 T cells in ankylosing spondylitis. Study-wide results and limits: In the blood and synovial fluid of reactive arthritis, some motif variants had been previously reported. Among TCR beta sequences, a motif of 7 to 9 highly homologous variants appeared characteristic of ankylosing spondylitis blood. Relatively rare in peripheral blood, disease-linked clones were also CD8+. Significantly higher representation of disease-linked clones was reported for matched ankylosing spondylitis synovial fluid.

Specimen: blood, either unsorted or a sorted T cell fraction (not recorded which). This chain connects TRBV5-6 to TRBJ1-2, with D perhaps matching TRBD1 (6 bases). This clonotype was sampled from a male donor with ankylosing spondylitis. The CDR3 reads CASSFGQNQNYGYTF. CDR3 in DNA: TGTGCCAGCAGCTTTGGACAGAATCAGAACTATGGCTACACCTTC.